These T cell receptor beta chains were read from a single sample in a study of PD-1 blockade in classical Hodgkin lymphoma. TCRdb keeps only in-frame clones here, not all; method: immunoSEQ multiplex PCR. The sample has 38,000 or so clones, approximately 69% seen once. The input for sequencing was peripheral blood mononuclear cells (PBMCs), taken before the second cycle of nivolumab. Receptors originate from a human donor with classical Hodgkin lymphoma. Each CDR3 is given without its conserved first and last residue. The order of the fields is CDR3 protein, V gene.

ASSETGRHTEAF | TRBV25-1
ASSRAGVNTEAF | TRBV19
SARPGQGFTDTQY | TRBV29-1
ASSRAGGYGYT | TRBV4-1
ASRPMSGYDSPLH | TRBV6-5
ASSILDRLLEPQH | TRBV19
ASHGRYSNQPQH | TRBV27
ASRDQGLGYGYT | TRBV5-1
ASSPELWTSGGAEEQF | TRBV5-6
ASSRDRGRAF | TRBV28
ASSQPGTGGSYGYT | TRBV4-1
ASSKGNEKLF | TRBV14
ASRGGGFGYT | TRBV6-1
ASSSMGGNTEAF | TRBV5-1
ASGGGWGQGAANEQF | TRBV28
ASGSGAAALLATNEKLF | TRBV28
ASSQDRFVPYGYT | TRBV4-3
ASTRISGGLDEQY | TRBV2
SQGRANTEAF | TRBV29-1
AISEVGGPDTQY | TRBV10-3
ASSYNSGAGREQY | TRBV6-5
ASSPPRDTGELF | TRBV6-5
ASSGRVSNEQF | TRBV5-1
ASSDGSSGKAGELF | TRBV2
ASRTGVDYGYT | TRBV28
ASGTAGGPNEQF | TRBV6-6
SAGTTGEKLF | TRBV29-1
ASSLTDGNTIY | TRBV9
ASSNYPLRASQTADTQY | TRBV11-2
ASRKSGNYGYT | TRBV11-3
SARLKETQY | TRBV20-1